Listed here are 7 T cell receptor beta chains from one sample, sequenced in a study of human T cells and chemical hapten exposure. TCRdb used MiXCR to reprocess the RACE reads, holding one entry per CDR3 protein. The sample includes roughly 380,000 distinct CDR3 sequences, 4% to 6% of them seen just once. Indicated time point: pre-sensitization, week 0. Treatment specified: therapeutic diphenylcyclopropenone sensitization with weekly scalp DPC. The material was whole blood, obtained in connection with sensitization to the hapten diphenylcyclopropenone (DPC). These receptors were taken from a woman in her forties or fifties with alopecia areata. Some clones in this sample may be carry-over from other donors' samples.

A few counts support this clonotype. The rearrangement links TRBV3-1 to TRBJ1-1; D unresolved. Germline-derived CDR1 and CDR2 are LGHDT and YNNKEL (reference sequence). With 0 bases removed from V and 3 bases from J, the gap between germline ends came to 8 bases. There are 14 residues in the CDR3. The CDR3 DNA reads TGTGCCAGCAGCCAAGAAGTCTACTACACTGAAGCTTTCTTT. It specifies CASSQEVYYTEAFF. The variable domain in full, completed from reference TRBV3-1 and TRBJ1-1, reads DTAVSQTPKYLVTQMGNDKSIKCEQNLGHDTMYWYKQDSKKFLKIMFSYNNKELIINETVPNRFSPKSPDKAHLNLHINSLELGDSAVYFCASSQEVYYTEAFFGQGTRLTVV.

In this sample, this clonotype turned up many times. The V and J genes are TRBV4-3 and TRBJ2-3; D might be TRBD1 (5 bases). From germline, CDR1 is LGHNA and CDR2 YSLEER. The V end lost 7 bases, the J end lost 4 bases, and 9 bases lay between the germline ends. The CDR3 has 12 amino acids. The DNA of the CDR3 is TGCGCCAGCATCCGACAGTCAGATACGCAGTATTTT. Translating gives CASIRQSDTQYF.

This clonotype has more than one count but fewer than ten. The V gene is TRBV5-1, the J gene TRBJ2-1; D uncertain. The CDR3 totals 13 residues. Per the germline V gene, CDR1 is SGHRS and CDR2 is YFSETQ. V dropped 4 bases and J dropped 5 bases, with 10 bases sitting between them. In DNA, the CDR3 is TGCGCCAGCAGCCCAACGACTGACAATGAGCAGTTCTTC. Encoded protein: CASSPTTDNEQFF.

This clonotype occurred many times. This chain links TRBV10-3 with TRBJ2-3; D unclear. CDR1 ENHRY and CDR2 SYGVKD come from the germline V gene. The CDR3 is 14 amino acids. Trimming removed 1 base from V and 2 bases from J, with 7 bases in between. CDR3 region: CAISEFGVTDTQYF. Here the CDR3 DNA reads TGTGCCATCAGTGAGTTCGGAGTCACAGATACGCAGTATTTT.

This clonotype was seen a few times. V is TRBV5-4 and J is TRBJ1-2; no firm D call. The CDR3 is made up of 13 amino acids. Trimming removed 0 bases at V and 6 bases at J, with 9 bases between. CDR1 is SGHNT, CDR2 YYREEE, per germline (reference sequence). CDR3 DNA: TGTGCCAGCAGCTTGGCCGGAGGACATGGCTACACCTTC. It specifies CASSLAGGHGYTF. Using reference TRBV5-4 and TRBJ1-2 for the parts outside the CDR3, the full variable domain is ETGVTQSPTHLIKTRGQQVTLRCSSQSGHNTVSWYQQALGQGPQFIFQYYREEENGRGNFPPRFSGLQFPNYSSELNVNALELDDSALYLCASSLAGGHGYTFGSGTRLTVV.

This clonotype was seen at least ten times. V is TRBV12-3 or TRBV12-4 and J is TRBJ2-7; D gene unclear. V was clipped by 7 bases and J by 7 bases, with 14 bases between them. The CDR3 length is 12 residues. Here the CDR3 reads CASTWTAGEQYF. CDR3 DNA: TGTGCCAGCACCTGGACCGCTGGAGAGCAGTACTTC.

This chain connects TRBV24-1 to TRBJ2-1; D perhaps matches TRBD2 (6 bases). Germline CDR1 is KGHDR and CDR2 is SFDVKD. V lost 0 bases to trimming and J lost 1 base, with 9 bases between them. The CDR3 is made up of 16 amino acids. CDR3 nucleotides: TGTGCCACCAGTGATTTGGCGGGAAGGTCCTACAATGAGCAGTTCTTC. Encoded protein: CATSDLAGRSYNEQFF.